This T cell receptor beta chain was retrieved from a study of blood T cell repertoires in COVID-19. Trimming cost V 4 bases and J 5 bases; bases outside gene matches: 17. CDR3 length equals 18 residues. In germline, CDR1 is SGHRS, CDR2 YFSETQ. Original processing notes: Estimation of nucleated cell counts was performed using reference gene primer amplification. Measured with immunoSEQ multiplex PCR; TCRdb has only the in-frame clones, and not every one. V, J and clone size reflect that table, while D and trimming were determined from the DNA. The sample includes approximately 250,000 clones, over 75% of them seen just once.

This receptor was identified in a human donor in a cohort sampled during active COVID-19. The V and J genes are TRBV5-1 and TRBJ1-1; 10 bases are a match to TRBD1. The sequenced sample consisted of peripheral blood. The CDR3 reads CASSGPRDRGRENTEAFF. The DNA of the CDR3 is TGCGCCAGCAGCGGTCCTCGGGACAGGGGCAGGGAAAATACTGAAGCTTTCTTT.